The present T cell receptor beta chain was sequenced within a study of T cell responses to AZD1222 COVID-19 vaccine. The study's findings and limits: Clonal diversity was possibly underestimated; the donors were predominantly white British and more often female. Spike as a whole was targeted by vaccine-associated CD4 TCRs, dominant at 160-218 and 743-854. Only six people who got AZD1222 tested seropositive at baseline.

V was cut by 5 bases and J by 1 base, with 10 bases left in between. Germline assignment: CDR1 KGHDR and CDR2 SFDVKD. CDR3 length: 14 residues. A word on this clone: Its antigen is unknown.

The repertoire was sequenced with immunoSEQ multiplex PCR; TCRdb's copy has only in-frame clones and lacks some. Of about 120,000 clones listed, almost 95% are singletons. This rearrangement joins TRBV24-1 to TRBJ1-2; no definite D call. The sequence derives from an adult in good health. Sequencing was performed on peripheral blood, taken on day 0 of AZD1222 vaccination. The CDR3 loop reads CATSATTINYGYTF. The CDR3 DNA is TGTGCCACCAGTGCCACGACAATTAACTATGGCTACACCTTC.